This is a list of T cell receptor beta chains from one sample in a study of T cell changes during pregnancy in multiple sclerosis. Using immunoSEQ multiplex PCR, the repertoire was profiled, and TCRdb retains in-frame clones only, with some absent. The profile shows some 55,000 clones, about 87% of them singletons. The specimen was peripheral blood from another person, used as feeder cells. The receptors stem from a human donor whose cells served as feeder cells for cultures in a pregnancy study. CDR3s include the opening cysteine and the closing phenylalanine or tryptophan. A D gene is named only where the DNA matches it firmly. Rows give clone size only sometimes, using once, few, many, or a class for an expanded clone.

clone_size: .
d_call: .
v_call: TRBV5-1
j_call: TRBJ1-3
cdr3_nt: TGCGCCAGCAGCTTGGCCGGGACGGCTGACTCTGGAAACACCATATATTTT
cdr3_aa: CASSLAGTADSGNTIYF

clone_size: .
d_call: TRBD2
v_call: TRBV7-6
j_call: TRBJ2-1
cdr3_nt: TGTGCCAGCAGCTTAGGTAGTAGCGGGAACAATGAGCAGTTCTTC
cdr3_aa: CASSLGSSGNNEQFF

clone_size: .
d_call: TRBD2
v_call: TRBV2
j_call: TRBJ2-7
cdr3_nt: TGTGCCAGCAGTGAATTGACGGGGGGGCTCGGGTACGAGCAGTACTTC
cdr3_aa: CASSELTGGLGYEQYF

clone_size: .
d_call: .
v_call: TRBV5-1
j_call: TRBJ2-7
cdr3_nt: TGCGCCAGCAGCTACGACTCGGGGAGCGACGAGCAGTACTTC
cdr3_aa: CASSYDSGSDEQYF

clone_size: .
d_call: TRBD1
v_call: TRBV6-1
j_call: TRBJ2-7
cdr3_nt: TGTGCCAGCAGTCCCCACGCGACAGGGGACAAATTGGGGTACTTC
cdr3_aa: CASSPHATGDKLGYF

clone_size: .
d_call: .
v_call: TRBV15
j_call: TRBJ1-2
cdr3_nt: TGTGCCACCAGCAGAGAAGGTTCGGATGGCTACACCTTC
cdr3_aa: CATSREGSDGYTF

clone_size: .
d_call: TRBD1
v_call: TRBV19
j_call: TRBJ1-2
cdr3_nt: TGTGCCAGTAAAGAACAGGGGAAAAACTATGGCTACACCTTC
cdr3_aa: CASKEQGKNYGYTF

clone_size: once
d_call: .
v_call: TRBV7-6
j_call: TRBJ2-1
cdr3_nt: TGTGCCAGCAGCCCCTCGAGGGGGAGTGCCTACAATGAGCAGTTCTTC
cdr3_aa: CASSPSRGSAYNEQFF

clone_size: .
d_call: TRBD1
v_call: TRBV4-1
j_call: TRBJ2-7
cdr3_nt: TGCGCCAGCAGCCAAGAGGCATACAGGGGGACCTACGAGCAGTACTTC
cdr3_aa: CASSQEAYRGTYEQYF

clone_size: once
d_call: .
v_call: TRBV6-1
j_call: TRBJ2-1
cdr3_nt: TGTGCCAGCAGTGTCCATTCCCTTTGGGAGTTCTACAATGAGCAGTTCTTC
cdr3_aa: CASSVHSLWEFYNEQFF

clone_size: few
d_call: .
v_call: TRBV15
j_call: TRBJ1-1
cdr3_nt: TGTGCCACCAGCAGAGATCCTAAAGTCTCTGAAGCTTTCTTT
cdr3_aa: CATSRDPKVSEAFF

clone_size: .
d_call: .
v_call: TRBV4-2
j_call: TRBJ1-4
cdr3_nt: TGTGCCAGCAGCCCCCGGCGGGGGGCATTGGATGAAAAACTGTTTTTT
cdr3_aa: CASSPRRGALDEKLFF

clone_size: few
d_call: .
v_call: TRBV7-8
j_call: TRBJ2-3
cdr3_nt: TGTGCCAGCAGCTTAGCCCCGGGACCCGAAGAAGATACGCAGTATTTT
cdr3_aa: CASSLAPGPEEDTQYF

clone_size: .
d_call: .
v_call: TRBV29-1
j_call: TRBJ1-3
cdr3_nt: TGCAGCGTTGAAGATAGCCAGACAAAGGGGAGAAACACCATATATTTT
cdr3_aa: CSVEDSQTKGRNTIYF

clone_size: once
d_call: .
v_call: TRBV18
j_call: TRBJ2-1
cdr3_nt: TGTGCCAGCTCACCCAGTGGCGGGGCCTACAATGAGCAGTTCTTC
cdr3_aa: CASSPSGGAYNEQFF

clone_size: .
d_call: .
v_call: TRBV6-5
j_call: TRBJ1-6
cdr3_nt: TGTGCCAGCAGTTACCGGCGACACTCACCCCTCCACTTT
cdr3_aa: CASSYRRHSPLHF

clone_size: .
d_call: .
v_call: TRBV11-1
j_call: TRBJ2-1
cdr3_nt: TGTGCCAGCATCGACCGTTCCTTTGACAATGAGCAGTTCTTC
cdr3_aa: CASIDRSFDNEQFF

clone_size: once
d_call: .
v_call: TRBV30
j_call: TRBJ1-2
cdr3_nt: TGTGCCTGGAGTATTCTCCGGGACACCTATGGCTACACCTTC
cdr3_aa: CAWSILRDTYGYTF

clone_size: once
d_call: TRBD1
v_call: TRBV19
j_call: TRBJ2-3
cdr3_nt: TGTGCCAGTAGTCTCGAGACAGGGCAGACAGATACGCAGTATTTT
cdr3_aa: CASSLETGQTDTQYF

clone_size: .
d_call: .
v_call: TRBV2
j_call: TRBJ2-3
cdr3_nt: TGTGCCAGCAGCGAGGACTGGAGCACGACAGATACGCAGTATTTT
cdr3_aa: CASSEDWSTTDTQYF

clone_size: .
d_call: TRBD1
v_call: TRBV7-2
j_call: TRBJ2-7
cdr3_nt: TGTGCCAGCAGTTTACAGGGGGCGGTGGCCGAGCAGTACTTC
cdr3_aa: CASSLQGAVAEQYF

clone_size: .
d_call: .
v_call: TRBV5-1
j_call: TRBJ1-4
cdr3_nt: TGCGCCAGCAGCTTTGGTAAAGGGAGAGAAAAACTGTTTTTT
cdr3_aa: CASSFGKGREKLFF

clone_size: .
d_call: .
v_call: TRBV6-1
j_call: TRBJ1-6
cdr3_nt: TGTGCCAGCGGTCAGAGGGCCGGGGGGGGTTCACCCCTCCACTTT
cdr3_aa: CASGQRAGGGSPLHF

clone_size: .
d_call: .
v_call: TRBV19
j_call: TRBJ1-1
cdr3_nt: TGTGCCAGTAAGGTCGGGGTTTCAGGGAACACTGAAGCTTTCTTT
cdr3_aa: CASKVGVSGNTEAFF

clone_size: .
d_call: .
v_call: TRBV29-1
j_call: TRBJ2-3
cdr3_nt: TGCAGCGTTGAAGGGCGGGCTTATACGCAGTATTTT
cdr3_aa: CSVEGRAYTQYF

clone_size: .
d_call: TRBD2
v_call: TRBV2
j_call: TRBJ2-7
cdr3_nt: TGTGCCAGCAGGGTAGCGGGAGCCTACGAGCAGTACTTC
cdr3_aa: CASRVAGAYEQYF

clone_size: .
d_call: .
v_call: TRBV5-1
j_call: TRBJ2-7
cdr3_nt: TGCGCCAGCAGCTTGGGCAGGGACTACGAGCAGTACTTC
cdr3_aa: CASSLGRDYEQYF

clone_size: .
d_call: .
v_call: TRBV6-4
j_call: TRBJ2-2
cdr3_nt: TGTGCCAGCAGTTCGGACAGCACCGGGGAGCTGTTTTTT
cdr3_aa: CASSSDSTGELFF

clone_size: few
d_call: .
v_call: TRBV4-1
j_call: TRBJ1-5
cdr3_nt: TGCGCCAGCAGCCAAGGATATTCCGGGCGCAATCAGCCCCAGCATTTT
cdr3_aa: CASSQGYSGRNQPQHF